This entry features one TCR beta chain sequence. Data came from immunoSEQ multiplex PCR; TCRdb stores just in-frame clones and leaves some out. The table has 250,000 to 300,000 clones, about nine tenths seen once. This sample is drawn from a study of blood T cell repertoires in COVID-19. Study overall: The cDNA or gDNA used as material had been derived from T cells, B-cell-depleted T cells, or PBMCs.

V shed 3 bases and J shed 5 bases, with 13 bases lying between them. The germline gives CDR1 LNHDA, CDR2 SQIVND (reference sequence). The CDR3 extends over 14 amino acids. The material sequenced was peripheral blood. The rearrangement links TRBV19 to TRBJ1-2; weak D call: TRBD1 (6 bases). This TCR came from a woman aged 25 to 39 with COVID-19, enrolled during active disease. DNA for the CDR3: TGTGCCAGTAGTATGCCGACAGGCGATTATGGCTACACCTTC. The encoded protein is CASSMPTGDYGYTF.